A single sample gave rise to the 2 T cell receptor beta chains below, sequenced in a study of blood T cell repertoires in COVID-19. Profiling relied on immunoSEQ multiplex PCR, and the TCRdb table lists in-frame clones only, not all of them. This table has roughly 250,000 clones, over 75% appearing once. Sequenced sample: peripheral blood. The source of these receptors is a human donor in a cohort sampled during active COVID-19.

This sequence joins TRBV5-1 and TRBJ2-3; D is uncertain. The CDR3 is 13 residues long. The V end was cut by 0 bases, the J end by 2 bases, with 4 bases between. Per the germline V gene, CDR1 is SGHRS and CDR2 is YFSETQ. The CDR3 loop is CASSLGPTDTQYF. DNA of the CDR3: TGCGCCAGCAGCTTGGGGCCCACAGATACGCAGTATTTT.

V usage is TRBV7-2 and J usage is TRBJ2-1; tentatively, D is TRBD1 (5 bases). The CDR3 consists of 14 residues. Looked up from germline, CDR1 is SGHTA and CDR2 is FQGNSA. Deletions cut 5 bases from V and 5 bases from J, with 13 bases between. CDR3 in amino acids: CASSQGSRDNEQFF. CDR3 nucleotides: TGTGCCAGCAGCCAAGGTAGCAGGGACAATGAGCAGTTCTTC.